Sequencing of this TCR beta chain was carried out in a study of early T cells in non-severe SARS-CoV-2 infection listed by TCRdb under 2021. Some background on the complete study: Because TCR sequencing was done on bulk RNA from unsorted whole blood, the alpha and beta chains could not be paired. General findings and caveats noted by the study authors: VDJdb matching was skewed toward anti-spike CD8 responses and likely underestimated virus-specific expansions by missing private and CD4 specificities.

CDR1 and CDR2 were assigned from the germline V gene as SGHTA and FQGNSA. CDR3 length: 16 amino acids, cysteine to phenylalanine. Only the CDR3 region is kept as DNA, spanning 48 bases read in frame from base 1. The junction shows trimming of 5 bases on V and 4 bases on J, plus 17 bases between the germline ends. About this clonotype: Its antigen target is currently unknown. No clone much larger than this one lies a single base away; base qualities are absent.

The library was obtained by 5' RACE. TCRdb shows the sequencer as NextSeq 500. To correct for sequencing error and PCR bias, the TCR library protocol tagged individual cDNA molecules with unique molecular identifiers. Both TCR alpha and beta chains were sequenced, and tight co-correlation was observed between alpha and beta sequence abundances in each sample. For the original study's pipeline: Decombinator V4 was used to annotate the V gene, J gene and CDR3 of the TCR sequences. TCRs were defined as expanded if a significant change between any two time points was detected under a Poisson model with p below 0.0001. TCR abundances were normalised to the total number of TCRs sequenced per sample and were expressed as counts per million. MAIT TCRs were defined by TRAV1-2 paired with TRAJ12, TRAJ20 or TRAJ33, and iNKT TCRs by TRAV10 paired with TRAJ18. A search of VDJdb, accessed on 1 November 2021, was run for TCRs annotated to CMV, EBV and SARS-CoV-2, with TCRs annotated for multiple antigens excluded. In TCRdb, the public reads were trimmed at Q25 with fastp and aligned with MiXCR, with productive beta chains retained. Every entry covers one CDR3 protein and lists the most common genes and DNA from its rows. TCRdb's processing, not the authors' own work, is the source of the V and J calls. The sample table records over 60,000 distinct CDR3 sequences; around 14% of these occur just once. The leading ten clones occupy around 4% of the sample.

This was a case-control study nested in a cohort of healthcare workers in London, UK, who had nasopharyngeal swab PCR tests and blood samples taken every week. Healthcare workers were recruited during the week of the UK lockdown, between 23 and 31 March 2020, and followed weekly for up to roughly 15 weeks. Sequenced input: whole blood. This sequence uses TRBV7-2 and TRBJ2-2, with the D gene not clear enough to name. This receptor was obtained from an adult who was a healthcare worker with PCR-confirmed SARS-CoV-2 infection or an uninfected control (not recorded which). The DNA reads as follows: TGTGCCAGCAGCGCCTCCCACCGTCCGGGCACCGGGGAGCTGTTTTTT. It translates to CASSASHRPGTGELFF.